The 2 T cell receptor beta chains given below trace back to one sample, sequenced in a study of T cells after yellow fever vaccination. TCRdb re-derived calls from the 5' RACE reads in MiXCR, one entry per CDR3 protein. The top ten clones hold approximately 43% of a sample with approximately 130,000 distinct CDR3 sequences, 13% to 15% of them seen once. The sample was CD8+ T cells sorted from PBMCs, taken 5 days after the yellow fever booster vaccination. The receptor set was obtained from a man between 18 and 29 years old who received the YFV17D yellow fever vaccine.

The chain couples TRBV5-3 to TRBJ2-2, with no clear D. TRBV5-3 has ORF status, its function being uncertain. Trimming took 7 bases from V and 4 from J, leaving 11 bases between them. This CDR3 comprises 13 residues. This CDR3 is CARYSRCTGELFF. The CDR3, as DNA: TGTGCCAGATATTCGAGATGCACCGGGGAGCTGTTTTTT.

The table lists this clonotype with a few counts. The J gene is TRBJ1-2, the V gene TRBV29-1; D uncertain. Germline CDR1 is SQVTM and CDR2 is ANQGSEA. The CDR3 runs to 14 residues. Trimming pared 4 bases from V and 4 bases from J, leaving 16 bases between. The CDR3 nucleotides read TGCAGCGTTGTTTCCCCCGACATACCCTATGGCTACACCTTC. Translation: CSVVSPDIPYGYTF.